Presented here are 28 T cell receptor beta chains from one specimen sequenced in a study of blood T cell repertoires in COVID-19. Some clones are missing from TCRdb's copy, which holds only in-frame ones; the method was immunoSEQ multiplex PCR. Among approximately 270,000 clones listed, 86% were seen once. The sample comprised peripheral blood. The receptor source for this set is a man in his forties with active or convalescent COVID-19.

The CDR3 sequence is CASSQDPSRSYEQYF. CDR3 nucleotide sequence: TGCGCCAGCAGCCAAGATCCTAGCAGATCCTACGAGCAGTACTTC. The rearrangement uses TRBV4-1 and TRBJ2-7, with D maybe TRBD2 (5 bases). The V end was cut by 0 bases, the J end by 1 base, with 10 bases between. The CDR3 has 15 amino acids. Germline CDR1 is MGHRA and CDR2 is YSYEKL.

The CDR3 sequence: CASRGRGTYNSPLHF. The CDR3 DNA reads as TGTGCCAGCAGGGGAAGGGGAACCTATAATTCACCCCTCCACTTT. V gene TRBV27 combines with J gene TRBJ1-6, with D perhaps matching TRBD1 (5 bases). CDR1 MNHEY and CDR2 SMNVEV come from the germline V gene (reference sequence). Trimming left V 6 bases short and J 2 bases short, with 11 bases between. This CDR3 has 15 amino acids.

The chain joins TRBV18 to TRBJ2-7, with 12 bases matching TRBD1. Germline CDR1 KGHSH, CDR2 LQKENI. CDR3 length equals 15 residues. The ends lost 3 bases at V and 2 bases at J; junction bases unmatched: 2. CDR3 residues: CASSPGTGGAYEQYF. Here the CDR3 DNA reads TGTGCCAGCTCACCTGGGACAGGGGGCGCCTACGAGCAGTACTTC.

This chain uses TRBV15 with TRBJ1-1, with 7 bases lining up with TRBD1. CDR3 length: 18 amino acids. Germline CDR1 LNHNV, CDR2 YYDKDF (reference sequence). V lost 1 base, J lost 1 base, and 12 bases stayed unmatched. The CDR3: CATSRGGGTDFSNTEAFF. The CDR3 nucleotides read TGTGCCACCAGCAGAGGAGGTGGGACAGACTTTTCGAACACTGAAGCTTTCTTT.

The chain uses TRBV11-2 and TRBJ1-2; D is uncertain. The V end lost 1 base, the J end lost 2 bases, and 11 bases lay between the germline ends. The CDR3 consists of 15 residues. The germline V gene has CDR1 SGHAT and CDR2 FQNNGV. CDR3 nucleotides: TGTGCCAGCAGCTTAGCAGGTGCATACAACTATGGCTACACCTTC. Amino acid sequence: CASSLAGAYNYGYTF. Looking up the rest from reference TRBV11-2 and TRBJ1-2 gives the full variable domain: EAGVAQSPRYKIIEKRQSVAFWCNPISGHATLYWYQQILGQGPKLLIQFQNNGVVDDSQLPKDRFSAERLKGVDSTLKIQPAKLEDSAVYLCASSLAGAYNYGYTFGSGTRLTVV.

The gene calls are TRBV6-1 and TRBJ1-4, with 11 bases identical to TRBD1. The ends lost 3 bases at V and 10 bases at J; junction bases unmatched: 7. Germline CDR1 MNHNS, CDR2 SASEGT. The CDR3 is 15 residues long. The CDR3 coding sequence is TGTGCCAGCAGTGAGGGGGACAGGGGGATTGGAAAACTGTTTTTT. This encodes CASSEGDRGIGKLFF.

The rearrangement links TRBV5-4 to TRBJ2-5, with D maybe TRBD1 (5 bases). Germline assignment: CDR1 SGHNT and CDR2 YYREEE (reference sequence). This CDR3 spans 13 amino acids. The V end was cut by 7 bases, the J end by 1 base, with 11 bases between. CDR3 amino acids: CASSGPTQETQYF. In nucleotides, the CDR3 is TGTGCCAGCTCAGGGCCAACCCAAGAGACCCAGTACTTC.

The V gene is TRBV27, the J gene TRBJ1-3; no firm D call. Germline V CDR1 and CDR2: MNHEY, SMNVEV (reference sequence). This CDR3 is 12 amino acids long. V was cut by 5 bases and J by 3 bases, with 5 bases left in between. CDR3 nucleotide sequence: TGTGCCAGCAGTCCCGGTGGAAACACCATATATTTT. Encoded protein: CASSPGGNTIYF.

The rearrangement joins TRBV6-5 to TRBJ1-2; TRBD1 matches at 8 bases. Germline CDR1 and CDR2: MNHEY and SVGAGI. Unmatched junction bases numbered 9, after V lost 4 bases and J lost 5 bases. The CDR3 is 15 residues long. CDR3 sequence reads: CASSSMDREYYGYTF. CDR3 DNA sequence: TGTGCCAGCAGTTCCATGGACAGGGAATATTATGGCTACACCTTC.

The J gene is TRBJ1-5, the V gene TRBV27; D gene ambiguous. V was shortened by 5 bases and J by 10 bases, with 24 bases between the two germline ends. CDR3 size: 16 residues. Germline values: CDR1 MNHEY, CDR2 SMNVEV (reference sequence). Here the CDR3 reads CASSPRVVLGGQPQHF. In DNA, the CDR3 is TGTGCCAGCAGTCCCCGTGTTGTGCTGGGAGGCCAACCCCAGCATTTT.

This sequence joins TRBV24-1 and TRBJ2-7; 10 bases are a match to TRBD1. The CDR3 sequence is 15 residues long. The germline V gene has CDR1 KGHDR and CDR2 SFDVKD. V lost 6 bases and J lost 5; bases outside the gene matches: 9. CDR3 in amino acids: CATSTTGTGANEQYF. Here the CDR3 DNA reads TGTGCCACCAGTACTACCGGGACAGGGGCCAACGAGCAGTACTTC.

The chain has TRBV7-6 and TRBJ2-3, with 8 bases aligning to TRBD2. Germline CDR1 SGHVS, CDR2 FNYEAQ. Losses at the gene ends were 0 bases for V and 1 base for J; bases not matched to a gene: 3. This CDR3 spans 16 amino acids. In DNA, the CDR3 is TGTGCCAGCAGCTTAGCCGGGGGGGCGGGCACAGATACGCAGTATTTT. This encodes CASSLAGGAGTDTQYF.

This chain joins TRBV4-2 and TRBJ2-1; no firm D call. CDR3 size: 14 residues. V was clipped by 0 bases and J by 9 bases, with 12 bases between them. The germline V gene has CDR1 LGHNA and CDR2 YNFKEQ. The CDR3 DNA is TGTGCCAGCAGCCAAGATATTTACGTCGGTGAGCAGTTCTTC. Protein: CASSQDIYVGEQFF.

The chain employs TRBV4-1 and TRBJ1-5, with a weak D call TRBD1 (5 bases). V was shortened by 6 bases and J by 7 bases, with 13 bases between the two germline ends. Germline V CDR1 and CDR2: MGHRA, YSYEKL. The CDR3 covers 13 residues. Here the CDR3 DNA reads TGCGCCAGCAGTTCAGGGTGGGCCCAGCCCCAGCATTTT. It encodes CASSSGWAQPQHF.

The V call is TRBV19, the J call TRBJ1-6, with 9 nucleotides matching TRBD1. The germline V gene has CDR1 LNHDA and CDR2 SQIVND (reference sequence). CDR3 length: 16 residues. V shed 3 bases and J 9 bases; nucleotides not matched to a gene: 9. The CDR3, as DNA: TGTGCCAGTAGTATCCTGGGGACAGGGTTATTTTCACCCCTCCACTTT. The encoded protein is CASSILGTGLFSPLHF. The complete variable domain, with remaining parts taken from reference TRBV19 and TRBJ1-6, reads DGGITQSPKYLFRKEGQNVTLSCEQNLNHDAMYWYRQDPGQGLRLIYYSQIVNDFQKGDIAEGYSVSREKKESFPLTVTSAQKNPTAFYLCASSILGTGLFSPLHFGNGTRLTVT.

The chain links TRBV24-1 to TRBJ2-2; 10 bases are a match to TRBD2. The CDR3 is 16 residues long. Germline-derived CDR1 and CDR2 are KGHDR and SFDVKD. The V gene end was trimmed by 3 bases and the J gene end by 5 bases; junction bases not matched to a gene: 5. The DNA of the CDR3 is TGTGCCACCAGTGATCCCCGAGCGGGAGGGACCGGGGAGCTGTTTTTT. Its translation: CATSDPRAGGTGELFF.

The CDR3 sequence: CASSRQAQGSEKLFF. DNA of the CDR3: TGTGCCAGCAGCCGACAGGCCCAGGGATCTGAAAAACTGTTTTTT. V gene TRBV5-6 combines with J gene TRBJ1-4; possibly TRBD1 for D (6 bases). V lost 4 bases, J lost 7 bases, and 17 bases lay in between. CDR1 is SGHDT, CDR2 YYEEEE, per germline. The CDR3 loop spans 15 amino acids. Combining the CDR3 with reference TRBV5-6 and TRBJ1-4 gives the whole variable domain DAGVTQSPTHLIKTRGQQVTLRCSPKSGHDTVSWYQQALGQGPQFIFQYYEEEERQRGNFPDRFSGHQFPNYSSELNVNALLLGDSALYLCASSRQAQGSEKLFFGSGTQLSVL.

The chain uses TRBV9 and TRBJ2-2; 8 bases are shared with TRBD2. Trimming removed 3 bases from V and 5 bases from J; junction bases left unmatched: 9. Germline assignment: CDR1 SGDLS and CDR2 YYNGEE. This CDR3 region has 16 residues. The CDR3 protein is CASSGAGTRTTGELFF. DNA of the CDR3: TGTGCCAGCAGCGGTGCCGGGACTAGAACGACCGGGGAGCTGTTTTTT.

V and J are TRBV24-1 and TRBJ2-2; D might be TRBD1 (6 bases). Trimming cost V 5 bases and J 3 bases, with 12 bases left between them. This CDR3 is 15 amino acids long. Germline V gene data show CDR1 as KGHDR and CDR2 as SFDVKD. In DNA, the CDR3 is TGTGCCACCAGTGGTAGGGGGAAGGACACCGGGGAGCTGTTTTTT. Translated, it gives CATSGRGKDTGELFF.

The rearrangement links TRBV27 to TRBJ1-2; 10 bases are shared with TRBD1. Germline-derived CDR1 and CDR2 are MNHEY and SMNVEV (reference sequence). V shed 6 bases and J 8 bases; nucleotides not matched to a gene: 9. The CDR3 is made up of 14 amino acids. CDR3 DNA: TGTGCCAGCAGCCAGGCCTGGGACAGGGGCGGCTACACCTTC. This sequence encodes CASSQAWDRGGYTF.

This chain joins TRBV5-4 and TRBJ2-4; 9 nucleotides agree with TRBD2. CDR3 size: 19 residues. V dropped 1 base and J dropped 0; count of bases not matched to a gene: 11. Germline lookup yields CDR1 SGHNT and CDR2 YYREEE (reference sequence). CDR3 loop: CASSLILAGDLLAKNIQYF. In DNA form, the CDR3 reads TGTGCCAGCAGCTTGATTTTAGCGGGAGACCTACTAGCCAAAAACATTCAGTACTTC.

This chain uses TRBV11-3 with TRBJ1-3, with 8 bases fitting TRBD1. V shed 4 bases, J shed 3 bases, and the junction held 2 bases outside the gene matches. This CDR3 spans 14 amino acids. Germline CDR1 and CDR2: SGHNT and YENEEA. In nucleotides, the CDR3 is TGTGCCAGCAGCTCCGGACAGGGTGGAAACACCATATATTTT. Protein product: CASSSGQGGNTIYF.

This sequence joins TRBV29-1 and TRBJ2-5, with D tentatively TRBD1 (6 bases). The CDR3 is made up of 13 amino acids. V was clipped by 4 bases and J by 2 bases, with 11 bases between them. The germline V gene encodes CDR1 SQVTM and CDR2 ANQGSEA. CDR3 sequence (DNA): TGCAGCGTTGTCAGGGGACATCAAGAGACCCAGTACTTC. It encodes CSVVRGHQETQYF.

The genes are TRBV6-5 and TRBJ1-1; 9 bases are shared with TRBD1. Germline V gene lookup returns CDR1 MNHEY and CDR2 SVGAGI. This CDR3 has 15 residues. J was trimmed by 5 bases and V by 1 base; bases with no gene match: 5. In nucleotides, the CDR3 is TGTGCCAGCAGTTACTTCCGGACAGGGGAAACTGAAGCTTTCTTT. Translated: CASSYFRTGETEAFF.

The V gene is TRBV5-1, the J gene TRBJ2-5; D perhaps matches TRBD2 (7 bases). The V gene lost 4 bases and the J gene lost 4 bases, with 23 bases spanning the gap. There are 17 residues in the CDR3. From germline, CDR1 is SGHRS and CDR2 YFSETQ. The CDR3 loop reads CASSPTPGLGGAETQYF. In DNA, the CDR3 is TGCGCCAGCAGCCCGACCCCGGGACTTGGGGGGGCAGAGACCCAGTACTTC.

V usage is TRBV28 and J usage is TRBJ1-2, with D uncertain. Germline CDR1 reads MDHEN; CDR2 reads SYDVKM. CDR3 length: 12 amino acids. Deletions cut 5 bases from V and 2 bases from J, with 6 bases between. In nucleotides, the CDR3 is TGTGCCAGCAGTACAGCAAACTATGGCTACACCTTC. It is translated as CASSTANYGYTF.

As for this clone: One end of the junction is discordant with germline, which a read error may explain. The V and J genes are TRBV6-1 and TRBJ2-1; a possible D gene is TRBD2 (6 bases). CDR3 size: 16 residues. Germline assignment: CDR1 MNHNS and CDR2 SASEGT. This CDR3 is CASSEAWLTDYSEQFF. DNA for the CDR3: TGTGCCAGCAGTGAAGCCTGGCTAACGGACTACAGTGAGCAGTTCTTC.

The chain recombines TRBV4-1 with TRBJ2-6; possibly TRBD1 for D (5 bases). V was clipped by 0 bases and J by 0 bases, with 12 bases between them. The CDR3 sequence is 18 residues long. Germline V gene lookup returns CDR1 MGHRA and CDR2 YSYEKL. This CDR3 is CASSQDPRAASGANVLTF. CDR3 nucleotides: TGCGCCAGCAGCCAAGATCCCAGGGCGGCCTCTGGGGCCAACGTCCTGACTTTC.